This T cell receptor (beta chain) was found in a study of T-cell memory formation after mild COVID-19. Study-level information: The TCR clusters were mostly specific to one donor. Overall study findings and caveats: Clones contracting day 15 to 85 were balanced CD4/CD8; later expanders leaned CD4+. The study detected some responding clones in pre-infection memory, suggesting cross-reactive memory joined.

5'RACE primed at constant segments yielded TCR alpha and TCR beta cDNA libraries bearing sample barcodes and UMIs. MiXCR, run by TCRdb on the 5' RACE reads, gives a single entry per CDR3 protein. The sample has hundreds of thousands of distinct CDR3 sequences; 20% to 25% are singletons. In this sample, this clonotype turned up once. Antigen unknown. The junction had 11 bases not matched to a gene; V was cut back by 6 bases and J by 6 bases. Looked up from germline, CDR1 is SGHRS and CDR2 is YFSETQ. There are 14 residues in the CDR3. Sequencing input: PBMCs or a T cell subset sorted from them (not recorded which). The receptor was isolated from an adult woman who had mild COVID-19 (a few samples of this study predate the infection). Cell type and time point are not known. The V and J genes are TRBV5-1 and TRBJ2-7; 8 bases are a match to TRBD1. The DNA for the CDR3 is TGCGCCAGCATACTCACAGGGGGGAACGGCGAGCAGTACTTC. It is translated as CASILTGGNGEQYF.